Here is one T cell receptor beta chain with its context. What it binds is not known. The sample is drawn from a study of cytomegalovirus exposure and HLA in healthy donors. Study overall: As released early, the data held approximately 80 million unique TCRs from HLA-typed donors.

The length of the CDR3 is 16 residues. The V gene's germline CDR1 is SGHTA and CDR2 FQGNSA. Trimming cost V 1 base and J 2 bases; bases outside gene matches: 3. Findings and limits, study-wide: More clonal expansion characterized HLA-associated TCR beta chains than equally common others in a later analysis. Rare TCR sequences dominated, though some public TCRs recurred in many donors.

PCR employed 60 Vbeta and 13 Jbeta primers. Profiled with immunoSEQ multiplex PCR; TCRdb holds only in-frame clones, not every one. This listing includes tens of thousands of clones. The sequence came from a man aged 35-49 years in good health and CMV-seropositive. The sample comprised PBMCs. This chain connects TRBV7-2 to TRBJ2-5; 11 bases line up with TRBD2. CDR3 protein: CASSLVASGRQETQYF. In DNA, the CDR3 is TGTGCCAGCAGCTTAGTAGCTAGCGGGAGGCAAGAGACCCAGTACTTC.